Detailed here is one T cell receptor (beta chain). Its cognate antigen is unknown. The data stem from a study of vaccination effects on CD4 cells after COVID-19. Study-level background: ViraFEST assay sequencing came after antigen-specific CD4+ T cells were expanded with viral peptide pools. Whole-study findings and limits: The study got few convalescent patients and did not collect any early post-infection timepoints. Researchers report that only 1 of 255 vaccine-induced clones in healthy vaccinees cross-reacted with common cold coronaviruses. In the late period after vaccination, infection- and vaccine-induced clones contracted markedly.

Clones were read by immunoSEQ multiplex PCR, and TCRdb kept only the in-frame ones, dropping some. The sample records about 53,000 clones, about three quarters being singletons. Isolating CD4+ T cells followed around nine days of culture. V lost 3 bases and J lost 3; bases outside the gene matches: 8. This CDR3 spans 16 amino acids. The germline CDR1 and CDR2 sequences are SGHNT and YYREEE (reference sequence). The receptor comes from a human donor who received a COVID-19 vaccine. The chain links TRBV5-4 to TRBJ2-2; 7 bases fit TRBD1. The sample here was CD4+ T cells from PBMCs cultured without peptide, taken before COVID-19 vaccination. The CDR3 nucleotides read TGTGCCAGCAGCTCGCCGGGACAGCTTTACACCGGGGAGCTGTTTTTT. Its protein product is CASSSPGQLYTGELFF. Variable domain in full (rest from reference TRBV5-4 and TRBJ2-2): ETGVTQSPTHLIKTRGQQVTLRCSSQSGHNTVSWYQQALGQGPQFIFQYYREEENGRGNFPPRFSGLQFPNYSSELNVNALELDDSALYLCASSSPGQLYTGELFFGEGSRLTVL.